This T cell receptor (beta chain) was obtained from a study of radiotherapy plus CTLA-4 blockade in lung cancer. Broader study findings: TCR clones of tumor origin grew in blood after radiotherapy plus ipilimumab. It was early blood T cell clone dynamics, with interferon-beta, that reportedly best predicted response.

The table came from immunoSEQ multiplex PCR; TCRdb's copy has only in-frame clones and leaves some out. The sample lists about 51,000 clones, 79% seen once, with about 8.5% in the top ten. Focal radiation plus CTLA-4 blockade with ipilimumab was given to patients with chemo-refractory metastatic non-small-cell lung cancer. Of note for this clone: The antigen is undetermined.

The material sequenced was peripheral blood, taken from a patient treated with radiotherapy plus ipilimumab. The TCR originated in a human donor with non-small cell lung cancer who had a complete response to radiotherapy plus ipilimumab.

CDR3 bases: TGCAGCGTTGAAGACTGGAGGGGTCCCGAGACCCAGTACTTC. It is translated as CSVEDWRGPETQYF. This chain joins TRBV29-1 and TRBJ2-5, with D perhaps matching TRBD2 (6 bases). The CDR3 is made up of 14 amino acids. The germline V gene has CDR1 SQVTM and CDR2 ANQGSEA. V lost 0 bases, J lost 5 bases, and 13 bases lay in between. The whole variable domain, filled in from reference TRBV29-1 and TRBJ2-5, reads SAVISQKPSRDICQRGTSLTIQCQVDSQVTMMFWYRQQPGQSLTLIATANQGSEATYESGFVIDKFPISRPNLTFSTLTVSNMSPEDSSIYLCSVEDWRGPETQYFGPGTRLLVL.